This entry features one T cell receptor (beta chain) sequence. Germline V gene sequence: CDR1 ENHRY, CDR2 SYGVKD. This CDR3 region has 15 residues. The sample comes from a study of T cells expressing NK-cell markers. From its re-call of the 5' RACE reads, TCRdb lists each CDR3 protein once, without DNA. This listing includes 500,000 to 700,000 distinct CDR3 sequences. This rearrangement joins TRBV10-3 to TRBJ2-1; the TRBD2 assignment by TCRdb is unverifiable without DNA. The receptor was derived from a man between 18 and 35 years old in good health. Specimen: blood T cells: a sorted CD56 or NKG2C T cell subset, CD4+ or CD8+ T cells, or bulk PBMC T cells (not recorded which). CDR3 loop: CAISVGGLSYNEQFF.